This TCR beta chain stems from a study of shared clonotypes between healthy human individuals. The germline gives CDR1 MNHNY, CDR2 SVGAGI (reference sequence). This CDR3 region has 15 residues. V was clipped by 0 bases and J by 3 bases; unmatched bases: 4. Study conclusions and caveats: Sorted-subset sequencing was shown by rarefaction to be incomplete despite large depth.

The method was immunoSEQ multiplex PCR; TCRdb's version includes in-frame clones alone and lacks a portion of them. The table has 2,500,000 or so clones, over 85% seen once. On this clone itself: The target antigen is unknown.

The donors were adults (healthy and HIV-negative) with no recent acute infections or vaccinations. The source of this sequence is a man aged 18 to 29 in good health. Some clones in this sample may be carry-over from other donors' samples. The sequenced sample consisted of naive CD4+ T cells from PBMCs. Described subset: CD45RA+ positively selected. The chain is built from TRBV6-6 and TRBJ2-7; 8 bases fit TRBD2. The CDR3 DNA is TGTGCCAGCAGTTACTCGTTAGCGGGACGCTACGAGCAGTACTTC. This gives the protein CASSYSLAGRYEQYF.